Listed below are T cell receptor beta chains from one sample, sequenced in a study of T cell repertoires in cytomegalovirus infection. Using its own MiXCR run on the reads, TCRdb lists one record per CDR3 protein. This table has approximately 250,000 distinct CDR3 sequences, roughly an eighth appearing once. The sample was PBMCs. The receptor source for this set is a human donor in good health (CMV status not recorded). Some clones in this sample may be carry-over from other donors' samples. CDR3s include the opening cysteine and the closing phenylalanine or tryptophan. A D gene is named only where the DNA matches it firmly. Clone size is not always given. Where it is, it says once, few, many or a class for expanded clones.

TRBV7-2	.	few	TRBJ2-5	CASSLRIRETQYF	TGTGCCAGCAGCTTGCGGATTAGAGAGACCCAGTACTTC
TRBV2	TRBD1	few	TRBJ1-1	CAATRTGNTVAFF	TGTGCCGCCACAAGGACAGGGAATACGGTAGCTTTCTTT
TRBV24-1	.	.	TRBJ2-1	CATAQDGGNEQFF	TGTGCCACCGCTCAGGATGGAGGGAATGAGCAGTTCTTC
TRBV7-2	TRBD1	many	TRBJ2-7	CASSPSGTGIYEQYF	TGTGCCAGCAGCCCTTCCGGGACAGGGATCTACGAGCAGTACTTC
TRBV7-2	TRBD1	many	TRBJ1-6	CASSLTGQGNNSPLHF	TGTGCCAGCAGCTTAACGGGACAGGGAAATAATTCACCCCTCCACTTT
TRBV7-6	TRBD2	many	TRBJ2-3	CASSPRTSGSGDTQYF	TGTGCCAGCAGCCCCCGGACTAGCGGGAGTGGAGATACGCAGTATTTT
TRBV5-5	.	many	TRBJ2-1	CASSEGTGIWWYNEQFF	TGTGCCAGCAGCGAGGGAACAGGGATTTGGTGGTACAATGAGCAGTTCTTC
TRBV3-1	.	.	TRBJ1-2	CASSQELWGTYTF	TGTGCCAGCAGCCAAGAGTTGTGGGGAACCTACACCTTC
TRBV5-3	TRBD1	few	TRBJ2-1	CASSAPRTGGDNEQFF	TGTGCCAGCAGCGCTCCTCGGACAGGGGGGGACAATGAGCAGTTCTTC
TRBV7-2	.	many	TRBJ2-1	CASTKHNDMGQFF	TGTGCCAGCACAAAGCACAATGATATGGGGCAGTTCTTC
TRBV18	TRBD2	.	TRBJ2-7	CASSLALVSSGGPILF	TGTGCCAGCTCACTCGCGTTGGTGTCTAGCGGGGGGCCGATCCTGTTC
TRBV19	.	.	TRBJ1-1	CASMPPHGTEAFF	TGTGCCAGTATGCCGCCCCATGGCACTGAAGCTTTCTTT
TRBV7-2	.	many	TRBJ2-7	CASSLTRGGEQYF	TGTGCCAGCAGCTTAACTAGGGGCGGGGAGCAGTACTTC
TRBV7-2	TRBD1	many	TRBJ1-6	CASSFDRGYNSPLHF	TGTGCCAGCAGTTTTGACAGGGGTTATAATTCACCCCTCCACTTT
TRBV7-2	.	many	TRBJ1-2	CASSLGPDYGYTF	TGTGCCAGCAGCCTGGGACCGGATTATGGCTACACCTTC
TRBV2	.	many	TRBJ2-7	CASSGGSTYEQYF	TGTGCCAGCAGTGGAGGCTCGACCTACGAGCAGTACTTC
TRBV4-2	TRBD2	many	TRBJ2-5	CASSPRAAGGPETQYF	TGTGCCAGCAGCCCAAGGGCAGCGGGGGGGCCAGAGACCCAGTACTTC
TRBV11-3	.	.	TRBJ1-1	CASSLDLRTEAFF	TGTGCCAGCAGCTTAGATTTAAGGACTGAAGCTTTCTTT
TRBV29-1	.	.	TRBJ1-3	CSVGEPDNTIYF	TGCAGCGTAGGGGAGCCGGACAACACCATATATTTT
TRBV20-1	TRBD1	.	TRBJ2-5	CSARERQGIETQYF	TGCAGTGCTAGAGAAAGACAGGGTATAGAGACCCAGTACTTC
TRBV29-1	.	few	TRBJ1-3	CSADSGLGNTIYF	TGCAGCGCTGACAGTGGGCTCGGAAACACCATATATTTT
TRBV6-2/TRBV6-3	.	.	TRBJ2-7	CASSYRRISYEQYF	TGTGCCAGCAGTTACCGACGTATCTCCTACGAGCAGTACTTC
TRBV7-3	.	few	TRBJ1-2	CASSPGGVGGYTF	TGTGCCAGCAGCCCCGGGGGGGTAGGTGGCTACACCTTC
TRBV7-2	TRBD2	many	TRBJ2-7	CASSPGGLAAHYEQYF	TGTGCCAGCAGCCCCGGGGGACTAGCGGCACACTACGAGCAGTACTTC
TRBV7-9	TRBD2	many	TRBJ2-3	CASSLAGLAGGTQYF	TGTGCCAGCAGCTTAGCCGGACTAGCGGGAGGAACGCAGTATTTT
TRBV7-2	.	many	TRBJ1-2	CASSLGVAQSNYGYTF	TGTGCCAGCAGCCTAGGAGTGGCACAGAGCAACTATGGCTACACCTTC
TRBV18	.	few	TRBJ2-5	CASSPYRDSETQYF	TGTGCCAGCTCACCCTACCGGGACTCGGAGACCCAGTACTTC
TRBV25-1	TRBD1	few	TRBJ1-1	CASRQTGEEAEAFF	TGTGCCAGCCGCCAGACAGGGGAAGAGGCTGAAGCTTTCTTT
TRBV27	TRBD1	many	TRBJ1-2	CASSRTGTGGYGYTF	TGTGCCAGCAGCCGAACCGGGACAGGGGGGTATGGCTACACCTTC
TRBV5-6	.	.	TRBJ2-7	CASSFLPGNPYEQYF	TGTGCCAGCAGCTTTCTTCCGGGTAACCCCTACGAGCAGTACTTC
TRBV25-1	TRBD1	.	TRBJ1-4	CASSERGGGEKLFF	TGTGCCAGCAGTGAGAGAGGGGGCGGTGAAAAACTGTTTTTT
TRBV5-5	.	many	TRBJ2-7	CASSTPGPSYEQYF	TGTGCCAGCAGCACACCGGGACCGTCCTACGAGCAGTACTTC
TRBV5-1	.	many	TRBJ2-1	CASSQGTVNSYNEQFF	TGCGCCAGCAGCCAAGGGACGGTGAACTCCTACAATGAGCAGTTCTTC
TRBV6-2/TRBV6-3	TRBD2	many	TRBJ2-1	CASSYRSGIYNEQFF	TGTGCCAGCAGTTACCGTAGCGGGATCTACAATGAGCAGTTCTTC
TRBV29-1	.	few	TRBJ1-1	CSVVWGADTEAFF	TGCAGCGTTGTGTGGGGGGCGGACACTGAAGCTTTCTTT
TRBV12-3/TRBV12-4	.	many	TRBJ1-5	CASSSRVPRDPQHF	TGTGCCAGCAGTTCCCGGGTCCCCCGTGATCCCCAGCATTTT
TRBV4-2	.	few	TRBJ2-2	CASSHRTRGELFF	TGTGCCAGCAGCCACAGAACGCGGGGGGAGCTGTTTTTT
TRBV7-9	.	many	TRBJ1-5	CASSLAVAGALGGPQHF	TGTGCCAGCAGCTTAGCGGTGGCAGGGGCCTTGGGTGGGCCCCAGCATTTT
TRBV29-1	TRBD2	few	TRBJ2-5	CSVEPASGDQETQYF	TGCAGCGTTGAACCCGCTAGCGGGGACCAAGAGACCCAGTACTTC
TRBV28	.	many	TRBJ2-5	CASSRGFSRGETQYF	TGTGCCAGCAGTAGGGGGTTTTCAAGAGGGGAGACCCAGTACTTC
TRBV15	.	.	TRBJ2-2	CATSRDGLLNTGELFF	TGTGCCACCAGCAGAGACGGACTGCTGAACACCGGGGAGCTGTTTTTT
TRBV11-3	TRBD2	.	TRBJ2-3	CASTPGLAGEDTQYF	TGTGCCAGCACCCCCGGACTAGCGGGAGAGGATACGCAGTATTTT
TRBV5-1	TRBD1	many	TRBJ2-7	CASSLVGQGSYEQYF	TGCGCCAGCAGCTTGGTGGGACAGGGGTCCTACGAGCAGTACTTC
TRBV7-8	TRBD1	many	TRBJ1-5	CASSPTTGQGNQPQHF	TGTGCCAGCAGCCCGACGACAGGGCAAGGCAATCAGCCCCAGCATTTT
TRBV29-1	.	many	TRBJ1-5	CSVAVDRSNQPQHF	TGCAGCGTTGCGGTAGATCGGAGCAATCAGCCCCAGCATTTT
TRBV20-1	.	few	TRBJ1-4	CSAREKVTTNEKLFF	TGCAGTGCTAGAGAGAAAGTGACAACTAATGAAAAACTGTTTTTT
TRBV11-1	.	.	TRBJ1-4	CASSLLGHQTPEKLFF	TGTGCCAGCAGCCTCCTGGGACATCAGACTCCCGAAAAACTGTTTTTT